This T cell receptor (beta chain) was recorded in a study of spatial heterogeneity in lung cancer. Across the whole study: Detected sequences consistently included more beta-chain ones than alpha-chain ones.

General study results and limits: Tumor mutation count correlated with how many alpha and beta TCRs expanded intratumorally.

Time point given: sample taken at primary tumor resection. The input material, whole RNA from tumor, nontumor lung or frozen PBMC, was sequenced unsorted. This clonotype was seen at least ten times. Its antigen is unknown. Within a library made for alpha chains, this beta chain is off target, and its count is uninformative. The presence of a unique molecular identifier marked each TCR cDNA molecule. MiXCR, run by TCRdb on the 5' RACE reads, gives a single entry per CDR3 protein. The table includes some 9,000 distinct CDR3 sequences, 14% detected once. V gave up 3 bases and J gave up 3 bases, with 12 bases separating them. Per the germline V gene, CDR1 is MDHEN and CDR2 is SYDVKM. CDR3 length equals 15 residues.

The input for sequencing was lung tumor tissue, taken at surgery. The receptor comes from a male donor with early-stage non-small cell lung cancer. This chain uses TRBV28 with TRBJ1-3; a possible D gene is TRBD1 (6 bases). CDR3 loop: CASSLGGGHGNTIYF. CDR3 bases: TGTGCCAGCAGTTTGGGGGGGGGCCATGGAAACACCATATATTTT.